Below, one T cell receptor beta chain is given with its context. Libraries were prepared by immunoSEQ multiplex PCR; TCRdb keeps only in-frame clonotypes and omits some of them. The data contain more than 95,000 clones, 85% to 90% of them singletons. V dropped 6 bases and J dropped 5 bases, with 19 bases sitting between them. The CDR3 contains 15 residues. Germline values: CDR1 LNHDA, CDR2 SQIVND (reference sequence). This entry is derived from a study of control samples from healthy donors and cancer patients. The TCR sequence derives from a woman aged 70-85 years in good health. V and J are TRBV19 and TRBJ1-1; no clear D gene. The sequenced sample consisted of blood. Written as DNA, the CDR3 is TGTGCCAGTAGCGCGAGAGTGGACGGATGGACTGAAGCTTTCTTT. This gives the protein CASSARVDGWTEAFF.